This is a list of T cell receptor beta chains from one sample in a study of Ad26.COV2.S vaccination and SARS-CoV-2 variants. Assay: immunoSEQ multiplex PCR; the TCRdb copy retains only in-frame clones and omits some. Of hundreds of thousands of clones listed, 83% are singletons. The sample in question was peripheral blood, obtained in a trial of Ad26.COV2.S vaccine versus placebo. These receptor sequences come from a person between 18 and 65 years old who received the Ad26.COV2.S COVID-19 vaccine or a placebo. Both conserved end residues are part of each CDR3. Each record gives: V gene, D gene, J gene, clone size, CDR3 DNA, CDR3 protein. A D gene is named only where the DNA matches it firmly. Clone size, where shown, is once, few, many, or a class for clones that have expanded.

V: TRBV7-7
D: NA
J: TRBJ2-1
size: NA
DNA: TGTGCCAGCAGCTTTGGTCAGAGCTCCTACAATGAGCAGTTCTTC
CDR3: CASSFGQSSYNEQFF

V: TRBV19
D: NA
J: TRBJ1-5
size: few
DNA: TGTGCCACCGACGACGGGGTCGGCCAGCCCCAGCATTTT
CDR3: CATDDGVGQPQHF

V: TRBV2
D: NA
J: TRBJ2-6
size: NA
DNA: TGTGCCAGCAATTCCCCGGGGGTTGCTGGGGCCAACGTCCTGACTTTC
CDR3: CASNSPGVAGANVLTF

V: TRBV10-1
D: TRBD2
J: TRBJ2-7
size: NA
DNA: TGCGCCAGCAGTGAGGGACTAGCGTACGAGCAGTACTTC
CDR3: CASSEGLAYEQYF

V: TRBV18
D: TRBD1
J: TRBJ2-7
size: NA
DNA: TGTGCCAGCTCACCCCAACAGGGGTCGGGAACCTACGAGCAGTACTTC
CDR3: CASSPQQGSGTYEQYF

V: TRBV2
D: NA
J: TRBJ2-2
size: NA
DNA: TGTGCCAGCAGTTGGGACGCCACCGGGGAGCTGTTTTTT
CDR3: CASSWDATGELFF

V: TRBV7-2
D: NA
J: TRBJ2-5
size: NA
DNA: TGTGCCAGCAGCTTAGCGGCCGACAGGAGAGGGGAGACCCAGTACTTC
CDR3: CASSLAADRRGETQYF

V: TRBV6-6
D: NA
J: TRBJ2-5
size: NA
DNA: TGTGCCAGCAGTTACTCGGACATCGCCGAGACCCAGTACTTC
CDR3: CASSYSDIAETQYF

V: TRBV18
D: NA
J: TRBJ1-2
size: NA
DNA: TGTGCCAGCTCACCGGAGGGGAAAGGCTATGGCTACACCTTC
CDR3: CASSPEGKGYGYTF

V: TRBV6-4
D: TRBD2
J: TRBJ2-1
size: once
DNA: TGTGCCAGCAGTGCGGGAGGTTCCTACAATGAGCAGTTCTTC
CDR3: CASSAGGSYNEQFF

V: TRBV4-3
D: NA
J: TRBJ1-6
size: NA
DNA: TGCGCCAGCAGCCAAGACACATTGCCGTCAGGTTCACCCCTCCACTTT
CDR3: CASSQDTLPSGSPLHF

V: TRBV11-2
D: NA
J: TRBJ2-1
size: NA
DNA: TGTGCCAGCAGGGACTTCCTAAATGAGCAGTTCTTC
CDR3: CASRDFLNEQFF